This is a list of T cell receptor beta chains from one sample in a study of identical twins. TCRdb re-analysed the 5' RACE reads in MiXCR, keeping a single row per CDR3 protein. Seen here are 500,000 to 650,000 distinct CDR3 sequences, around 7.4% observed once, and the top ten hold roughly 1.5%. This sample also appeared in a second study, on yellow fever vaccine responses in identical twins.

Sequencing was carried out using PBMCs. These receptors were collected from a woman in her late teens or twenties in good health. CDR3s include the opening cysteine and the closing phenylalanine or tryptophan. The D gene is left open where the match is weak. Size tells how often a clone was seen (once, few, many) or the class of an expanded clone, and some rows leave it out.

d_gene | abundance | j_gene | v_gene | CDR3nt | CDR3aa
TRBD1 | many | TRBJ2-1 | TRBV12-3/TRBV12-4 | TGTGCCAGCAGTCCGGGACAGGTTGGGTCTGAGCAGTTCTTC | CASSPGQVGSEQFF
. | . | TRBJ1-1 | TRBV5-6 | TGTGCCAGCAGCCTCAACTCGGTGAACACTGAAGCTTTCTTT | CASSLNSVNTEAFF
. | many | TRBJ1-4 | TRBV24-1 | TGTGCCACCAGTGCCGGCCGGGGTAATGAAAAACTGTTTTTT | CATSAGRGNEKLFF
TRBD2 | few | TRBJ2-1 | TRBV7-8 | TGTGCCAGCAGCCAGCGAAGCGGGAGCGGCGGCAATGAGCAGTTCTTC | CASSQRSGSGGNEQFF
. | . | TRBJ2-1 | TRBV19 | TGTGCCAGTAGGCCCGCCAGTGACGACAGCAATGAGCAGTTCTTC | CASRPASDDSNEQFF
TRBD2 | many | TRBJ2-3 | TRBV2 | TGTGCCAGCAGTGAAGCAGGGGGTGCGGGACTAGCGAGACATACGCAGTATTTT | CASSEAGGAGLARHTQYF
. | few | TRBJ1-2 | TRBV25-1 | TGTGCCAGCAGTGAATCGTCAATGGGGCTTATTGGCTACACCTTC | CASSESSMGLIGYTF
. | many | TRBJ1-4 | TRBV12-3/TRBV12-4 | TGTGCCAGCAGTCTCGGCCTAAAAGGTGAAAAACTGTTTTTT | CASSLGLKGEKLFF
TRBD1 | . | TRBJ2-1 | TRBV9 | TGTGCCAGCAGCGTATTGGGACAGGGGGGGGCTGGTGAGCAGTTCTTC | CASSVLGQGGAGEQFF
. | few | TRBJ2-3 | TRBV29-1 | TGCAGCGTTGAACCTGGGCCGGAACTCAATACGCAGTATTTT | CSVEPGPELNTQYF
. | . | TRBJ2-1 | TRBV4-1 | TGCGCCAGCAGCCAAGTTCGGCAGGGACTTTCCTACAATGAGCAGTTCTTC | CASSQVRQGLSYNEQFF
. | many | TRBJ2-7 | TRBV10-3 | TGTGCCATCAGCTCGGGGGAATTTGAGCAGTACTTC | CAISSGEFEQYF
. | . | TRBJ1-2 | TRBV15 | TGTGCCACCAGCAGACATGGACAGTCCTATGGCTACACCTTC | CATSRHGQSYGYTF
. | . | TRBJ1-3 | TRBV12-3/TRBV12-4 | TGTGCCAGCGCTTGGGGAGACCACTCTGGAAACACCATATATTTT | CASAWGDHSGNTIYF
TRBD2 | few | TRBJ2-5 | TRBV6-5 | TGTGCCAGCAGTTACTCGATGGGGACTAGCAGACAAGAGACCCAGTACTTC | CASSYSMGTSRQETQYF
. | few | TRBJ2-3 | TRBV4-1 | TGCGCCAGCAGCCGCTTGGTGGGACTTGATACGCAGTATTTT | CASSRLVGLDTQYF
. | . | TRBJ2-5 | TRBV4-1 | TGCGCCAGCAGCCCTCCCAGGGTTGGGGCCGAGACCCAGTACTTC | CASSPPRVGAETQYF
TRBD1 | many | TRBJ1-2 | TRBV20-1 | TGCAGTGCTAGACGCCTCAGGACAGGCTTTTATGGCTACACCTTC | CSARRLRTGFYGYTF
TRBD2 | few | TRBJ2-3 | TRBV7-9 | TGTGCCAGCCAATTCCCCAGCGGGAATTTTCTAGATACGCAGTATTTT | CASQFPSGNFLDTQYF
. | . | TRBJ1-2 | TRBV19 | TGTGCCAGTAGTATAGGTCGTGGCTACACCTTC | CASSIGRGYTF
. | . | TRBJ2-3 | TRBV7-2 | TGTGCCAGCAGTGCGGGGAACGAGGATACGCAGTATTTT | CASSAGNEDTQYF
. | few | TRBJ2-2 | TRBV24-1 | TGTGCCACCAGTGATGCCTATAGGGCCGGGGAGCTGTTTTTT | CATSDAYRAGELFF
. | few | TRBJ2-3 | TRBV28 | TGTGCCAGCAGTTTATCTGGGCTAGGGAGCACAGATACGCAGTATTTT | CASSLSGLGSTDTQYF
. | many | TRBJ2-1 | TRBV5-1 | TGCGCCAGCAGCCGGGGCAGGGTTTTCTACAATGAGCAGTTCTTC | CASSRGRVFYNEQFF
. | few | TRBJ2-2 | TRBV9 | TGTGCCAGCAGCACGGGGGATGGGACCTTTGGGGAGCTGTTTTTT | CASSTGDGTFGELFF
. | many | TRBJ1-3 | TRBV5-1 | TGCGCCAGCAGCCGAGACAGGCTAGCTGGAAACACCATATATTTT | CASSRDRLAGNTIYF
TRBD1 | many | TRBJ2-7 | TRBV14 | TGTGCCAGCAGCCAATATTTCGGGCAGGGGGCTTCCTACGAGCAGTACTTC | CASSQYFGQGASYEQYF
. | few | TRBJ2-1 | TRBV18 | TGTGCCAGCTCAGACCTTTACAATGAGCAGTTCTTC | CASSDLYNEQFF
. | . | TRBJ2-3 | TRBV24-1 | TGTGCCACCAGTGGGGCACGACAGTTAGAAACTAGCACAGATACGCAGTATTTT | CATSGARQLETSTDTQYF
. | few | TRBJ1-6 | TRBV7-8 | TGTGCCAGCAGATCTGATCGGAGGGCCTCACCCCTCCACTTT | CASRSDRRASPLHF
TRBD1 | few | TRBJ1-6 | TRBV5-1 | TGCGCCAGCAGCTTGGAGGCAGGGGGAGTATCACCCCTCCACTTT | CASSLEAGGVSPLHF
. | few | TRBJ1-2 | TRBV27 | TGTGCCAGCAGTTACAGGGCCTCCAACTATGGCTACACCTTC | CASSYRASNYGYTF
. | . | TRBJ2-1 | TRBV24-1 | TGTGCCACCATGGACTCTAACTACAATGAGCAGTTCTTC | CATMDSNYNEQFF
. | . | TRBJ2-5 | TRBV3-1 | TGTGCCAGCAGCCAAGCCCCAGGGGCCCAGTACTTC | CASSQAPGAQYF
TRBD2 | many | TRBJ2-7 | TRBV11-2 | TGTGCCAGCACCTATAGCGGGAGTCTGTTCGACGAGCAGTACTTC | CASTYSGSLFDEQYF
. | . | TRBJ2-5 | TRBV28 | TGTGCCAGCAGTTTTAGGGCGACCCAGTACTTC | CASSFRATQYF
. | . | TRBJ2-3 | TRBV24-1 | TGTGCCACCAGTATAGCGTACACAGATACGCAGTATTTT | CATSIAYTDTQYF
TRBD2 | . | TRBJ2-3 | TRBV20-1 | TGCAGTGCTAGAGAGGGCGGGGGGGCCACAGATACGCAGTATTTT | CSAREGGGATDTQYF
TRBD1 | few | TRBJ1-5 | TRBV6-2/TRBV6-3 | TGTGCCAGCAGTTTCCCAGGGGGGGCAAGCAATCAGCCCCAGCATTTT | CASSFPGGASNQPQHF
. | few | TRBJ2-2 | TRBV6-1 | TGTGCCAGCAAAGAACAGGGGAACACCGGGGAGCTGTTTTTT | CASKEQGNTGELFF
TRBD2 | . | TRBJ2-7 | TRBV18 | TGTGCCAGCTCAACGACTAGCGGGAGGGCCCCCTACGAGCAGTACTTC | CASSTTSGRAPYEQYF
. | many | TRBJ1-1 | TRBV4-1 | TGCGCCAGCAGCCCTGACGGACTTGGGAGGAACACTGAAGCTTTCTTT | CASSPDGLGRNTEAFF
. | . | TRBJ2-7 | TRBV12-3/TRBV12-4 | TGTGCCAGCAGCCTCCTGACAGGATCCAAAGCTCATTACGAGCAGTACTTC | CASSLLTGSKAHYEQYF
TRBD2 | few | TRBJ2-2 | TRBV7-9 | TGTGCCAGCAGCTACGAGCCGGGACTACCAAACACCGGGGAGCTGTTTTTT | CASSYEPGLPNTGELFF
TRBD2 | . | TRBJ2-3 | TRBV7-2 | TGTGCCAGCAGCCCCCGGACTAGCGGGAGCCCAGATACGCAGTATTTT | CASSPRTSGSPDTQYF
TRBD1 | few | TRBJ2-1 | TRBV3-1 | TGTGCCAGCGAGGGACAGGGGTACAATGAGCAGTTCTTC | CASEGQGYNEQFF
. | many | TRBJ1-6 | TRBV20-1 | TGCAGTGCACAAGGGAGCTCCTATAATTCACCCCTCCACTTT | CSAQGSSYNSPLHF
. | few | TRBJ1-4 | TRBV10-2 | TGCGCCAGCAGTCTTGGCCTTGAAGAAAAACTGTTTTTT | CASSLGLEEKLFF
TRBD1 | many | TRBJ2-1 | TRBV12-3/TRBV12-4 | TGTGCCAGCAGCAACAGGGGGTTCAATGAGCAGTTCTTC | CASSNRGFNEQFF
. | many | TRBJ2-5 | TRBV12-3/TRBV12-4 | TGTGCCAGCAGCCCCGACCGGCGAGAGACCCAGTACTTC | CASSPDRRETQYF